What follows is one T cell receptor beta chain and its context. Its antigen remains unknown. PCR used 60 Vbeta primers and 13 Jbeta primers. Only in-frame clones appear in the TCRdb table, and some are missing; sequencing was by immunoSEQ multiplex PCR. The repertoire holds about 190,000 clones, with 87% as singletons. This entry belongs to a study of cytomegalovirus exposure and HLA in healthy donors. V lost 4 bases and J 3 bases, leaving 4 bases between the germline ends. The CDR3 sequence is 12 residues long. Germline CDR1 and CDR2: MNHNS and SASEGT. Study results and limitations: Indistinguishable V segments, including TRBV6-2 and TRBV6-3, were excluded.

The clonotype comes from a man aged 25-45 years in good health and CMV-seronegative. The genes are TRBV6-1 and TRBJ1-3, with D uncertain. The sequenced sample consisted of PBMCs. DNA of the CDR3: TGTGCCAGCAGTGCTATTGGAAACACCATATATTTT. Translation gives CASSAIGNTIYF.